These 19 T cell receptor beta chains were sequenced from one sample in a study of blood T cell repertoires in COVID-19. Clones were read by immunoSEQ multiplex PCR, and TCRdb kept only the in-frame ones, dropping some. The data show about 490,000 clones, around 85% seen once. Sequenced material: peripheral blood. The receptor source for this set is a human donor in a cohort sampled during active COVID-19.

The chain carries TRBV5-4 and TRBJ1-4; D might be TRBD1 (5 bases). Trimming removed 1 base at V and 2 bases at J, with 6 bases between. The CDR3 consists of 14 residues. Germline CDR1 and CDR2: SGHNT and YYREEE (reference sequence). The CDR3 bases are TGTGCCAGCAGCTTGAGGGGTACTAATGAAAAACTGTTTTTT. Encoded protein: CASSLRGTNEKLFF.

The V and J genes are TRBV3-1 (or the pseudogene TRBV3-2) and TRBJ2-7; 8 bases are a match to TRBD2. The CDR3 is 17 amino acids. CDR1 and CDR2 (germline): LGHDT, YNNKEL (reference sequence). The trim removed 4 bases at V and 2 bases at J, leaving 13 bases unmatched. The CDR3 DNA sequence: TGTGCCAGCAGCCGTTTTGGAGTAGCGGGATTCACCTACGAGCAGTACTTC. Translated: CASSRFGVAGFTYEQYF.

The chain links TRBV27 to TRBJ2-2, with a tentative D call TRBD1 (6 bases). Germline CDR1 MNHEY, CDR2 SMNVEV (reference sequence). V was trimmed by 1 base and J by 3 bases, leaving 15 bases between them. CDR3 length equals 17 residues. For the CDR3, the DNA is TGTGCCAGCAGTTTATGGGGGCAGGGGACGGACACCGGGGAGCTGTTTTTT. As protein: CASSLWGQGTDTGELFF.

The V gene is TRBV3-1 (or the pseudogene TRBV3-2), the J gene TRBJ2-5, with 10 bases aligning to TRBD2. CDR1 LGHDT and CDR2 YNNKEL come from the germline V gene (reference sequence). Trimming cost V 4 bases and J 1 base; bases outside gene matches: 9. The CDR3 has 17 amino acids. The CDR3 bases are TGTGCCAGCAGCCCCGGGGAACTAGCGGGATCCCAAGAGACCCAGTACTTC. It codes for CASSPGELAGSQETQYF.

J is TRBJ1-1 and V is TRBV7-3; D gene ambiguous. This CDR3 has 14 residues. From germline, CDR1 is SGHTA and CDR2 FQGTGA. Trimming pared 3 bases from V and 3 bases from J, leaving 11 bases between. The CDR3 loop is CASSFAGGDTEAFF. The CDR3 region has the DNA TGTGCCAGCAGCTTCGCGGGTGGAGACACTGAAGCTTTCTTT.

The chain has TRBV9 and TRBJ2-1; 7 bases are a match to TRBD2. The junction had 4 bases not matched to a gene; V was cut back by 0 bases and J by 7 bases. Germline lookup yields CDR1 SGDLS and CDR2 YYNGEE. CDR3 length: 14 residues. CDR3 amino acids: CASSVEGLGNEQFF. The CDR3 DNA reads TGTGCCAGCAGCGTAGAAGGACTAGGGAATGAGCAGTTCTTC.

The chain combines TRBV3-1 (or the pseudogene TRBV3-2) with TRBJ1-3; a weak D match, TRBD1 (5 bases). Germline assignment: CDR1 LGHDT and CDR2 YNNKEL (reference sequence). The length of the CDR3 is 16 residues. V lost 1 base, J lost 3 bases, and 13 bases lay in between. The CDR3 sequence: CASSQGGGGYGNTIYF. In DNA, the CDR3 is TGTGCCAGCAGCCAAGGCGGGGGAGGATATGGAAACACCATATATTTT.

J is TRBJ1-2 and V is TRBV30, with 7 bases that match TRBD1. The CDR3 consists of 11 residues. In germline, CDR1 is GTSNPN, CDR2 SVGIG (reference sequence). V trimming: 2 bases; J trimming: 8 bases; junction bases outside the gene matches: 2. The CDR3 sequence: CAWSPGGGYTF. The CDR3 nucleotides read TGTGCCTGGAGTCCAGGGGGGGGCTACACCTTC. Complete variable domain (other parts from reference TRBV30 and TRBJ1-2): SQTIHQWPATLVQPVGSPLSLECTVEGTSNPNLYWYRQAAGRGLQLLFYSVGIGQISSEVPQNLSASRPQDRQFILSSKKLLLSDSGFYLCAWSPGGGYTFGSGTRLTVV.

The chain employs TRBV19 and TRBJ1-5; 9 nucleotides line up with TRBD1. Per germline, CDR1 LNHDA and CDR2 SQIVND (reference sequence). J lost 3 bases, V lost 4 bases, and 7 bases had no gene match. The length of the CDR3 is 16 residues. CDR3 nucleotides: TGTGCCAGTAGTACGACGGACAGGGGAAACAATCAGCCCCAGCATTTT. It yields the protein CASSTTDRGNNQPQHF. Complete variable domain (other parts from reference TRBV19 and TRBJ1-5): DGGITQSPKYLFRKEGQNVTLSCEQNLNHDAMYWYRQDPGQGLRLIYYSQIVNDFQKGDIAEGYSVSREKKESFPLTVTSAQKNPTAFYLCASSTTDRGNNQPQHFGDGTRLSIL.

The CDR3 loop reads CASSSSNTGELFF. Written as DNA, the CDR3 is TGCGCCAGCAGCTCCTCCAACACCGGGGAGCTGTTTTTT. This chain uses TRBV5-1 with TRBJ2-2; D is unresolved. Germline V lookup: CDR1 SGHRS, CDR2 YFSETQ. Trimming removed 3 bases at V and 2 bases at J, with 5 bases between. This CDR3 spans 13 amino acids.

Remarks on this clone: The sample contains more than one DNA sequence encoding this CDR3. The gene calls are TRBV5-1 and TRBJ2-5; TRBD2 aligns across 16 bases. This CDR3 has 16 residues. CDR1 SGHRS and CDR2 YFSETQ come from the germline V gene. Unmatched junction bases numbered 2, after V lost 3 bases and J lost 3 bases. The DNA for the CDR3 is TGCGCCAGCAGCTGGGGACTAGCGGGAGGGGAAGAGACCCAGTACTTC. Its protein is CASSWGLAGGEETQYF. The full variable domain, completed using reference TRBV5-1 and TRBJ2-5, is KAGVTQTPRYLIKTRGQQVTLSCSPISGHRSVSWYQQTPGQGLQFLFEYFSETQRNKGNFPGRFSGRQFSNSRSEMNVSTLELGDSALYLCASSWGLAGGEETQYFGPGTRLLVL.

In DNA form, the CDR3 reads TGTGCCAGCAGTAAAACTCGGGGAGACGGCAATCAGCCCCAGCATTTT. It codes for CASSKTRGDGNQPQHF. The genes are TRBV7-9 and TRBJ1-5; no firm D call. The germline V gene has CDR1 SEHNR and CDR2 FQNEAQ (reference sequence). Trimming cost V 6 bases and J 2 bases, with 17 bases left between them. The CDR3 has 16 residues.

J is TRBJ2-4 and V is TRBV5-1; 13 bases align to TRBD2. The CDR3 is made up of 16 amino acids. V lost 0 bases and J lost 5; bases outside the gene matches: 2. Looked up from germline, CDR1 is SGHRS and CDR2 is YFSETQ. The CDR3 sequence is CASSLGLAGGENIQYF. The CDR3 DNA is TGCGCCAGCAGCTTGGGACTAGCGGGAGGTGAAAACATTCAGTACTTC.

This clone was detected a few times. V usage is TRBV7-8 and J usage is TRBJ1-2, with TRBD1 matching over 7 bases. Per germline, CDR1 SGHVS and CDR2 FQNEAQ. The CDR3 length is 18 residues. V shed 5 bases and J 7 bases; nucleotides not matched to a gene: 22. Here the CDR3 reads CASSPGQRLWRMAGGYTF. CDR3 DNA sequence: TGTGCCAGCAGCCCGGGACAGAGACTCTGGCGGATGGCGGGTGGCTACACCTTC.

This clone has just one count. The chain recombines TRBV9 with TRBJ1-2, with D possibly matching TRBD1 (5 bases). The V gene lost 6 bases and the J gene lost 8 bases, with 17 bases spanning the gap. Germline CDR1 SGDLS, CDR2 YYNGEE. The CDR3 extends over 13 amino acids. In nucleotides, the CDR3 is TGTGCCAGCACCACCAGGGAAAGAAGCGGCTACACCTTC. Its translation: CASTTRERSGYTF.

V usage is TRBV6-2 or TRBV6-3 and J usage is TRBJ1-6; the D gene is possibly TRBD1 (5 bases). CDR1 MNHEY and CDR2 SVGEGT come from the germline V gene. This CDR3 contains 15 residues. V was pared by 2 bases and J by 7 bases, with 12 bases between. The CDR3 spells CASSYPAGPNSPLHF. The CDR3 region has the DNA TGTGCCAGCAGTTACCCGGCAGGGCCCAATTCACCCCTCCACTTT.

V usage is TRBV3-1 (or the pseudogene TRBV3-2) and J usage is TRBJ1-6; the D gene is possibly TRBD1 (5 bases). There are 16 residues in the CDR3. Germline assignment: CDR1 LGHDT and CDR2 YNNKEL (reference sequence). Deletions cut 3 bases from V and 7 bases from J, with 16 bases between. Written as DNA, the CDR3 is TGTGCCAGCAGCCACCAGCCTGGGGCTTCCAATTCACCCCTCCACTTT. As protein: CASSHQPGASNSPLHF.

J is TRBJ2-3 and V is TRBV7-2, with D perhaps TRBD2 (6 bases). Trimming removed 3 bases from V and 0 bases from J, with 13 bases in between. This CDR3 has 16 amino acids. Germline V gives CDR1 SGHTA, CDR2 FQGNSA. CDR3 bases: TGTGCCAGCAGCTTTCCCGCGGGACCTAGCACAGATACGCAGTATTTT. Its translation is CASSFPAGPSTDTQYF.

The J gene is TRBJ2-3, the V gene TRBV11-1; 7 bases agree with TRBD1. V shed 0 bases and J 14 bases; nucleotides not matched to a gene: 11. CDR1 SGHAT and CDR2 FQDESV come from the germline V gene (reference sequence). This CDR3 has 14 amino acids. The CDR3 loop reads CASSLALSPGQSYF. Written as DNA, the CDR3 is TGTGCCAGCAGCTTAGCGCTTTCCCCGGGACAGTCGTATTTT. The full variable domain, with the rest looked up from reference TRBV11-1 and TRBJ2-3, is EAEVAQSPRYKITEKSQAVAFWCDPISGHATLYWYRQILGQGPELLVQFQDESVVDDSQLPKDRFSAERLKGVDSTLKIQPAELGDSAMYLCASSLALSPGQSYFGPGTRLTVL.